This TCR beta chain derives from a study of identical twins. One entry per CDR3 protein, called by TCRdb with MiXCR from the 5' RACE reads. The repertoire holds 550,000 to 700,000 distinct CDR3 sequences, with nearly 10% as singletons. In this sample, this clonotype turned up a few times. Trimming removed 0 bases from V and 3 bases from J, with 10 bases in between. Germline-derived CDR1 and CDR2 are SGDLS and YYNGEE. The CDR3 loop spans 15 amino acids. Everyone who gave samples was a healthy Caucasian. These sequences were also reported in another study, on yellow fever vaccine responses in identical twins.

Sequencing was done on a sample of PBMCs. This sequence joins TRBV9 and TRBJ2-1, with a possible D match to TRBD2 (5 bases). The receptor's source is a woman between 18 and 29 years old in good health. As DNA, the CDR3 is TGTGCCAGCAGCGTAGCCCAGGCGGGCTACAATGAGCAGTTCTTC. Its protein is CASSVAQAGYNEQFF. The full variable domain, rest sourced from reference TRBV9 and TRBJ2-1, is DSGVTQTPKHLITATGQRVTLRCSPRSGDLSVYWYQQSLDQGLQFLIQYYNGEERAKGNILERFSAQQFPDLHSELNLSSLELGDSALYFCASSVAQAGYNEQFFGPGTRLTVL.